This T cell receptor (beta chain) derives from a study of OX40 agonist ivuxolimab in advanced cancers. Study-wide context: Ivuxolimab was an agonistic, fully human IgG2 monoclonal antibody directed against OX40 (CD134), a costimulatory receptor. Intravenous ivuxolimab was administered to patients every 2 weeks at six dose levels: 0.01, 0.1, 0.3, 1.5, 3 and 10 mg/kg. Among the 52 dose-escalation patients, around 19 had hepatocellular carcinoma, 15 melanoma, 9 renal cell carcinoma and 9 head and neck cancer. In the dose-escalation cohort, roughly 82% of patients were male, and the mean age was roughly 56 years with a range of about 20 to 80. Patients were allowed to have had prior anti-PD-1, anti-PD-L1 or anti-CTLA-4 therapy, and less than 45% of the dose-escalation patients had previously received checkpoint inhibitors. Partial responses were achieved by three dose-escalation patients, of whom one had hepatocellular carcinoma and two had cutaneous melanoma. Peripheral TCRbeta sequencing was intended to test whether TCR sequence diversity was altered and clonal T-cell expansion was caused by ivuxolimab. The paper covers the monotherapy dose-escalation part of the phase I ivuxolimab trial, which included N ≈ 50 patients.

Genomic DNA was extracted from sorted cells for sequencing of the TCRbeta CDR3 region. The immunoSEQ Assay was used to sequence the TCRbeta CDR3 regions. TCRdb obtained this table from immuneACCESS and retained in-frame rearrangements with V and J assigned. These tables miss some clones; where compared with another copy, unresolved V genes account for less than half of the shortfall, and the remainder is unexplained. For this sample the table gives around 69,000 clones, of which 70% to 90% were detected only once. Around 3.6% of the sample goes to the ten largest clones. A remark on this clone: The target of this receptor is not known. No much larger clonotype is one base removed from it; base qualities were not supplied.

Patients with a history of autoimmune disease or receiving systemic immunosuppression were excluded from the trial. Peripheral blood for TCR sequencing was collected from all dose cohorts at baseline, on cycle 4 day 1, and on cycle 7 day 1. Samples were obtained from an open-label, multicenter, first-in-human phase I dose-escalation trial of ivuxolimab. Adults with locally advanced or metastatic head and neck squamous cell, hepatocellular, melanoma or renal cell carcinoma were enrolled in the trial. Before TCR sequencing, CD4+ T cells and CD8+ T cells were sorted from peripheral blood as separate populations. The CDR1 and CDR2 encoded by the germline V gene (reference sequence) are GTSNPN and SVGIG. The CDR3, from cysteine to phenylalanine, totals 14 residues. The retained sequence is limited to the CDR3, 42 bases, with the frame set at the first base. V was cut back by 3 bases and J by 0 bases, leaving a gap of 10 bases between them.

The study at large found these results: Low levels of normalized T-cell clonal expansion were also seen in some patients who did not respond. In the 0.1-3.0 mg/kg groups, partial responders were among the patients with the lowest normalized peripheral clonal expansion, particularly in CD8+ T cells. The antigen specificity of the peripheral T cells that underwent clonal expansion was not determined. After ivuxolimab, expanded clones were on average more numerous among CD8+ T cells than among CD4+ T cells. At doses from 0.1 to 3.0 mg/kg, clonal expansion was seen in both CD4+ and CD8+ blood T cells between baseline and week 6.

Sequenced material: CD4+ or CD8+ T cells sorted from blood, taken in a trial of the OX40 agonist ivuxolimab. This TCR was recovered from an adult with an advanced solid tumor such as melanoma, head and neck, liver or kidney cancer. The rearrangement combines TRBV30 with TRBJ2-3; confidence is insufficient to name the D gene. The DNA sequence reads TGTGCCTGGAGAATATACACTAGCACAGATACGCAGTATTTT. This gives the protein CAWRIYTSTDTQYF.